This T cell receptor (beta chain) was sequenced for a study of memory CD4+ T cells and cytomegalovirus serostatus. Germline V lookup: CDR1 SGHAT, CDR2 FQNNGV. Trimming cost V 3 bases and J 1 base; bases outside gene matches: 2. The CDR3 covers 14 residues. Produced via immunoSEQ multiplex PCR; TCRdb's table is partial and in-frame only. The data contain approximately 88,000 clones, over 70% of them singletons. The sort gate was single viable CD3+CD4+CD8-CD45RO+ cells for memory CD4+ T cells. CD4+ T cells were isolated by positive magnetic selection. This TCR came from an adult in good health and CMV-seropositive. The genes are TRBV11-2 and TRBJ2-5; 7 nucleotides line up with TRBD2. Sequencing was carried out using memory CD4+ T cells from blood. DNA for the CDR3: TGTGCCAGCAGCTTCGGGACTACCCAAGAGACCCAGTACTTC. Amino acids: CASSFGTTQETQYF.